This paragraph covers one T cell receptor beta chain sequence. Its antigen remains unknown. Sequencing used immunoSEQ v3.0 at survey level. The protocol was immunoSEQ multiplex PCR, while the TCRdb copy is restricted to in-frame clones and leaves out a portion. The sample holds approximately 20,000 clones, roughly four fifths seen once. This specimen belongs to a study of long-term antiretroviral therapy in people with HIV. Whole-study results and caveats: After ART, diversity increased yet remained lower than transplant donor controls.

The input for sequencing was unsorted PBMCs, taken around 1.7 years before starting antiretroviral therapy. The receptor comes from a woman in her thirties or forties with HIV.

Here the CDR3 DNA reads TGTGCCAGTAGCGGGGCGGACTACGAGCAGTACTTC. It encodes CASSGADYEQYF. The rearrangement joins TRBV19 to TRBJ2-7; D may be TRBD1 or TRBD2 (5 bases each). Per the germline V gene, CDR1 is LNHDA and CDR2 is SQIVND (reference sequence). CDR3 length: 12 residues. The V gene lost 6 bases and the J gene lost 3 bases, with 9 bases spanning the gap.